A selection of T cell receptor beta chains follows, all from one sample in a study of T cells in Graves' hyperthyroidism and ophthalmopathy. TCRdb ran MiXCR on the multiplex PCR reads and lists one entry per CDR3 protein. The sample lists 400,000 to 600,000 distinct CDR3 sequences, around 20% seen once, with roughly 29% in the top ten. The material sequenced was blood. All receptors come from a man aged 18 to 30 with Graves' hyperthyroidism. Each CDR3 is given with its conserved first and last residue. D genes are given only for firm matches. Size is omitted from some rows. Given values are once, few, many or a class for expanded clones.

j_gene: TRBJ1-1
abundance: many
d_gene: NA
v_gene: TRBV6-1
CDR3nt: TGTGCCAGCAGACCACCTGGACGGGGAACTGAAGCTTTCTTT
CDR3aa: CASRPPGRGTEAFF

j_gene: TRBJ2-5
abundance: many
d_gene: NA
v_gene: TRBV2
CDR3nt: TGTGCCAGCAGTGACGACAGGTCGGGCGTGGAGACCCAGTACTTC
CDR3aa: CASSDDRSGVETQYF

j_gene: TRBJ1-2
abundance: many
d_gene: TRBD1
v_gene: TRBV3-1
CDR3nt: TGTGCCAGCAGCTCCCGGACAGGGGAATCGGATGGCTACACCTTC
CDR3aa: CASSSRTGESDGYTF

j_gene: TRBJ2-3
abundance: NA
d_gene: NA
v_gene: TRBV12-3/TRBV12-4
CDR3nt: TGTGCCAGCAGTTTAGCGCTAGTGCCCACAGATACGCAGTATTTT
CDR3aa: CASSLALVPTDTQYF

j_gene: TRBJ2-5
abundance: many
d_gene: NA
v_gene: TRBV12-3/TRBV12-4
CDR3nt: TGTGCCAGCAACTCGGGGAGAAAGGCCCAGTACTTC
CDR3aa: CASNSGRKAQYF

j_gene: TRBJ2-2
abundance: many
d_gene: TRBD2
v_gene: TRBV19
CDR3nt: TGTGCCAGTAGAGCAACTAGCGCCGGGGAGCTGTTTTTT
CDR3aa: CASRATSAGELFF

j_gene: TRBJ1-2
abundance: many
d_gene: NA
v_gene: TRBV28
CDR3nt: TGTGCCAGCACCGAATCCCCAGGGGGCTACACCTTC
CDR3aa: CASTESPGGYTF

j_gene: TRBJ2-7
abundance: NA
d_gene: TRBD2
v_gene: TRBV6-1
CDR3nt: TGTGCCAGCAGTGCATGGACTAGCGGGAGACTGGAGCAGTACTTC
CDR3aa: CASSAWTSGRLEQYF

j_gene: TRBJ1-5
abundance: many
d_gene: TRBD1
v_gene: TRBV2
CDR3nt: TGTGCCGCCTCGACAGGGTGGAATCAGCCCCAGCATTTT
CDR3aa: CAASTGWNQPQHF

j_gene: TRBJ1-2
abundance: NA
d_gene: TRBD1
v_gene: TRBV5-1
CDR3nt: TGCGCCAGCAGCTTAGAACAGGGGAGTGTCTATGGCTACACCTTC
CDR3aa: CASSLEQGSVYGYTF

j_gene: TRBJ1-1
abundance: many
d_gene: NA
v_gene: TRBV24-1
CDR3nt: TGTGCCACCAGTGATACCGCCGGTTCCCGTGAAGCTTTCTTT
CDR3aa: CATSDTAGSREAFF

j_gene: TRBJ2-7
abundance: many
d_gene: TRBD1
v_gene: TRBV10-1
CDR3nt: TGCGCCAGCTCGTCCGGGACAGGGAAGACCGAGCAGTACTTC
CDR3aa: CASSSGTGKTEQYF

j_gene: TRBJ2-2
abundance: many
d_gene: NA
v_gene: TRBV30
CDR3nt: TGTGCCTCGGGGCGGGGACAGACGAACACCGGGGAGCTGTTTTTT
CDR3aa: CASGRGQTNTGELFF

j_gene: TRBJ2-4
abundance: once
d_gene: TRBD2
v_gene: TRBV20-1
CDR3nt: TGCAGTGCTCCCGGGGGGGCGGCCAAAAACATTCAGTACTTC
CDR3aa: CSAPGGAAKNIQYF

j_gene: TRBJ2-7
abundance: many
d_gene: TRBD2
v_gene: TRBV4-1
CDR3nt: TGCGCCAGCAGCCAAGTCCCGGGACTATCCTACGAGCAGTACTTC
CDR3aa: CASSQVPGLSYEQYF

j_gene: TRBJ2-5
abundance: few
d_gene: TRBD2
v_gene: TRBV20-1
CDR3nt: TGCAGTGCCGACCAACTAGCGGGGGGAGCCGAGACCCAGTACTTC
CDR3aa: CSADQLAGGAETQYF

j_gene: TRBJ1-1
abundance: many
d_gene: NA
v_gene: TRBV19
CDR3nt: TGTGCCAGTAGTATCATTGGGTTGTCAAAAGATACTGAAGCTTTCTTT
CDR3aa: CASSIIGLSKDTEAFF

j_gene: TRBJ1-5
abundance: many
d_gene: NA
v_gene: TRBV6-2/TRBV6-3
CDR3nt: TGTGCCAGCAGTGGTATACCCAATGGCAATCAGCCCCAGCATTTT
CDR3aa: CASSGIPNGNQPQHF

j_gene: TRBJ1-1
abundance: NA
d_gene: TRBD1
v_gene: TRBV19
CDR3nt: TGTGCCAGTGATGGGACAGGGCTGGGAGCTTTCTTT
CDR3aa: CASDGTGLGAFF

j_gene: TRBJ2-7
abundance: many
d_gene: TRBD1
v_gene: TRBV5-1
CDR3nt: TGCGCCAGCAGCCCCGGGACAGGGACGACCGAGCAGTACTTC
CDR3aa: CASSPGTGTTEQYF

j_gene: TRBJ2-7
abundance: many
d_gene: TRBD1
v_gene: TRBV27
CDR3nt: TGTGCCAGCAGTTTCTTGGACAGGGAAAACGAGCAGTACTTC
CDR3aa: CASSFLDRENEQYF

j_gene: TRBJ2-7
abundance: many
d_gene: TRBD2
v_gene: TRBV2
CDR3nt: TGTGCCATCCTTAGCGGGGGAGGAACCTACGAGCAGTACTTC
CDR3aa: CAILSGGGTYEQYF

j_gene: TRBJ2-2
abundance: few
d_gene: TRBD2
v_gene: TRBV10-3
CDR3nt: TGTGCCATCAGTTCCTTACTGACTAGCGGGAGGAACACCGGGGAGCTGTTTTTT
CDR3aa: CAISSLLTSGRNTGELFF

j_gene: TRBJ2-7
abundance: NA
d_gene: TRBD2
v_gene: TRBV20-1
CDR3nt: TGCAGTGCTAGGACTAGCGGGAGGTCGGATGGCGAGCAGTACTTC
CDR3aa: CSARTSGRSDGEQYF

j_gene: TRBJ2-5
abundance: many
d_gene: NA
v_gene: TRBV9
CDR3nt: TGTGCCAGCAGCGTATACCTCGGCGAGACCCAGTACTTC
CDR3aa: CASSVYLGETQYF

j_gene: TRBJ1-5
abundance: many
d_gene: TRBD1
v_gene: TRBV29-1
CDR3nt: TGCAGCGTTGGGACAGGGGCCAATCAGCCCCAGCATTTT
CDR3aa: CSVGTGANQPQHF

j_gene: TRBJ1-6
abundance: few
d_gene: NA
v_gene: TRBV12-3/TRBV12-4
CDR3nt: TGTGCCAGCGCCGATCAGGAGTTGGGGGACGTCCTCCACTTT
CDR3aa: CASADQELGDVLHF

j_gene: TRBJ1-1
abundance: many
d_gene: NA
v_gene: TRBV6-2/TRBV6-3
CDR3nt: TGTGCCAGCAGTTACCTGGCAGGGGAGACTGAAGCTTTCTTT
CDR3aa: CASSYLAGETEAFF

j_gene: TRBJ2-5
abundance: NA
d_gene: TRBD1
v_gene: TRBV25-1
CDR3nt: TGTGCCAGCAGTGATCACTTAACAGGGGTACAAGAGACCCAGTACTTC
CDR3aa: CASSDHLTGVQETQYF

j_gene: TRBJ2-5
abundance: many
d_gene: TRBD1
v_gene: TRBV5-1
CDR3nt: TGCGCCAGCTCGCCAGCGACAGGGTGGGAAAAGTACCAAGAGACCCAGTACTTC
CDR3aa: CASSPATGWEKYQETQYF

j_gene: TRBJ2-7
abundance: many
d_gene: TRBD1
v_gene: TRBV10-3
CDR3nt: TGTGCCACAAGACAGGGACCCAACTACGAGCAGTACTTC
CDR3aa: CATRQGPNYEQYF

j_gene: TRBJ1-6
abundance: few
d_gene: TRBD1
v_gene: TRBV28
CDR3nt: TGTGCCAGCTACGGACAGGGGGACATCTATTCAGCTTCACCCCTCCACTTT
CDR3aa: CASYGQGDIYSASPLHF

j_gene: TRBJ2-4
abundance: many
d_gene: NA
v_gene: TRBV7-6
CDR3nt: TGTGCCAGCAGCTTCGTTAGGAGGGCCAAAAACATTCAGTACTTC
CDR3aa: CASSFVRRAKNIQYF

j_gene: TRBJ2-5
abundance: many
d_gene: NA
v_gene: TRBV28
CDR3nt: TGTGCCAGCGGGACATTTGAGACCCAGTACTTC
CDR3aa: CASGTFETQYF

j_gene: TRBJ1-1
abundance: many
d_gene: NA
v_gene: TRBV19
CDR3nt: TGTGCCAGCACGGACAGCTTGAACACTGAAGCTTTCTTT
CDR3aa: CASTDSLNTEAFF

j_gene: TRBJ1-6
abundance: NA
d_gene: TRBD1
v_gene: TRBV3-1
CDR3nt: TGTGCCAGCAGCCAAGTGAAGGGGGCGAGTTCACCCCTCCACTTT
CDR3aa: CASSQVKGASSPLHF

j_gene: TRBJ2-7
abundance: many
d_gene: NA
v_gene: TRBV5-1
CDR3nt: TGCGCCAGCAGCTTCAACCCCAGGGTTGAAGAGCAGTACTTC
CDR3aa: CASSFNPRVEEQYF

j_gene: TRBJ2-2
abundance: many
d_gene: NA
v_gene: TRBV12-3/TRBV12-4
CDR3nt: TGTGCCAGCAGTTTTTCGGAGGGTAATACCGGGGAGCTGTTTTTT
CDR3aa: CASSFSEGNTGELFF

j_gene: TRBJ1-3
abundance: many
d_gene: NA
v_gene: TRBV12-3/TRBV12-4
CDR3nt: TGTGCCAGCAGTTTCGCGGTTATTCGGGCTGGAAACACCATATATTTT
CDR3aa: CASSFAVIRAGNTIYF

j_gene: TRBJ2-7
abundance: NA
d_gene: TRBD2
v_gene: TRBV29-1
CDR3nt: TGCAGCGCTACGGGGGGGTTCCCCTACGAGCAGTACTTC
CDR3aa: CSATGGFPYEQYF

j_gene: TRBJ1-2
abundance: few
d_gene: NA
v_gene: TRBV4-1
CDR3nt: TGCGCCAGCAGCCACATACCGGTCATCTATGGCTACACCTTC
CDR3aa: CASSHIPVIYGYTF

j_gene: TRBJ2-2
abundance: many
d_gene: TRBD2
v_gene: TRBV13
CDR3nt: TGTGCCAGCAGACTAGCGGGTCCGGCCGGGGAGCTGTTTTTT
CDR3aa: CASRLAGPAGELFF

j_gene: TRBJ1-2
abundance: many
d_gene: NA
v_gene: TRBV28
CDR3nt: TGTGCCAGCATTTCCCCGGGTGGAGCTAACTATGGCTACACCTTC
CDR3aa: CASISPGGANYGYTF

j_gene: TRBJ1-5
abundance: NA
d_gene: TRBD1
v_gene: TRBV10-3
CDR3nt: TGTGCCATCAGTGACGGGACAGGTGGTCAGCCCCAGCATTTT
CDR3aa: CAISDGTGGQPQHF

j_gene: TRBJ2-4
abundance: NA
d_gene: NA
v_gene: TRBV7-8
CDR3nt: TGTGCCAGCAGCCGAACAGACGCCAAAAACATTCAGTACTTC
CDR3aa: CASSRTDAKNIQYF

j_gene: TRBJ1-1
abundance: many
d_gene: NA
v_gene: TRBV30
CDR3nt: TGTGCCTGGAGCCAGGGAGGTACTGAAGCTTTCTTT
CDR3aa: CAWSQGGTEAFF

j_gene: TRBJ1-6
abundance: NA
d_gene: TRBD1
v_gene: TRBV6-1
CDR3nt: TGTGCCAGCAGTCGCCCTAGACAGGGGCGGTTCGGTAATTCACCCCTCCACTTT
CDR3aa: CASSRPRQGRFGNSPLHF

j_gene: TRBJ1-1
abundance: many
d_gene: NA
v_gene: TRBV2
CDR3nt: TGTGCCAGCAGTGGGTTCCAGGGGAGTTCATCTGAAGCTTTCTTT
CDR3aa: CASSGFQGSSSEAFF

j_gene: TRBJ1-2
abundance: many
d_gene: NA
v_gene: TRBV14
CDR3nt: TGTGCCAGCAGCCCCTCGACAGGTTGGACGTATGGTGGCTACACCTTC
CDR3aa: CASSPSTGWTYGGYTF

j_gene: TRBJ1-5
abundance: many
d_gene: NA
v_gene: TRBV28
CDR3nt: TGTGCCAGCAGTCGACCACGTAGGGGGAAGGGGCGGCAGCCCCAGCATTTT
CDR3aa: CASSRPRRGKGRQPQHF

j_gene: TRBJ2-5
abundance: NA
d_gene: NA
v_gene: TRBV28
CDR3nt: TGTGCCAGCAGTTTACGACACCAAGAGACCCAGTACTTC
CDR3aa: CASSLRHQETQYF

j_gene: TRBJ1-1
abundance: NA
d_gene: NA
v_gene: TRBV6-5
CDR3nt: TGTGCCAGCAGTTACTCTTTATTCGGGGACGGAGCTTTCTTT
CDR3aa: CASSYSLFGDGAFF

j_gene: TRBJ2-7
abundance: NA
d_gene: NA
v_gene: TRBV6-2/TRBV6-3
CDR3nt: TGTGCCAGCAGTTACGAACAGGAGCGTGAGCAGTACTTC
CDR3aa: CASSYEQEREQYF

j_gene: TRBJ1-3
abundance: many
d_gene: NA
v_gene: TRBV12-3/TRBV12-4
CDR3nt: TGTGCCAGCAGTCCCCAGGTAGGGTCTGGAAACACCATATATTTT
CDR3aa: CASSPQVGSGNTIYF

j_gene: TRBJ1-6
abundance: NA
d_gene: NA
v_gene: TRBV12-3/TRBV12-4
CDR3nt: TGTGCCAGCAGTTTAGGGGGACGGATCCCTTCACCCCTCCACTTT
CDR3aa: CASSLGGRIPSPLHF